This TCR beta chain was profiled in a study of shared clonotypes between healthy human individuals. Study findings and constraints: Sharing across four donors was highest in naive CD4 (around 5%) and lowest in memory CD8 (0.4%). Clonotype sharing levels among donors were expected to vary with sequencing depth. Only blood samples were collected, and tissue repertoires likely differ.

Comment on this clone: The antigen is unknown.

This CDR3 region has 15 residues. Germline lookup yields CDR1 SQVTM and CDR2 ANQGSEA. The V end was cut by 7 bases, the J end by 8 bases, with 23 bases between. Naive CD8 cells, CD45RO-negative and positively selected for CCR7, excluded terminally differentiated effector memory CD45RA+ cells. The data were produced by immunoSEQ multiplex PCR, yet TCRdb's version contains in-frame clones alone and is incomplete. Seen here are about 2.1 million clones, 80% to 95% observed once, and the top ten hold roughly 1.7%. Sequencing was performed on naive CD8+ T cells from PBMCs. This TCR came from a man in his late teens or twenties in good health. Some clones in this sample may be carry-over from other donors' samples. The chain employs TRBV29-1 and TRBJ2-2, with D unresolved. CDR3 amino acids: CSAIFPGPPAGELFF. CDR3 nucleotides: TGCAGCGCTATATTCCCCGGGCCCCCGGCGGGGGAGCTGTTTTTT.